These 18 T cell receptor beta chains were all obtained from the same sample, sequenced in a study of siplizumab effects on memory and regulatory T cells. Here immunoSEQ multiplex PCR was the method, and the copy in TCRdb shows in-frame clones only, minus some. The table shows 100,000 or so clones, with about 90% occurring only once. The sequencing sample was made of CD4+ T cells sorted from blood. The receptors originated from a human donor in good health.

The CDR3 is CATSRVESGAREQYF. CDR3 DNA sequence: TGTGCCACCAGCAGAGTAGAGTCAGGGGCTCGGGAGCAGTACTTC. This chain uses TRBV15 with TRBJ2-7; possible D gene TRBD1, 6 bases. V was trimmed by 1 base and J by 7 bases, leaving 17 bases between them. Looked up from germline, CDR1 is LNHNV and CDR2 is YYDKDF (reference sequence). The CDR3 is 15 residues long. Full variable domain (rest looked up from reference TRBV15 and TRBJ2-7): DAMVIQNPRYQVTQFGKPVTLSCSQTLNHNVMYWYQQKSSQAPKLLFHYYDKDFNNEADTPDNFQSRRPNTSFCFLDIRSPGLGDTAMYLCATSRVESGAREQYFGPGTRLTVT.

The chain joins TRBV5-5 to TRBJ1-4; D remains unclear. Germline assignment: CDR1 SGHKS and CDR2 YYEKEE (reference sequence). This CDR3 region has 16 residues. V lost 4 bases, J lost 0 bases, and 13 bases lay in between. CDR3 in DNA: TGTGCCAGCAGCCACGCCTCAAGCGCAACTAATGAAAAACTGTTTTTT. Protein sequence: CASSHASSATNEKLFF.

This clone was seen only once. The V call is TRBV5-1, the J call TRBJ2-5, with a weak D call TRBD1 (5 bases). The V gene's germline CDR1 is SGHRS and CDR2 YFSETQ. With 2 bases removed from V and 3 bases from J, the gap between germline ends came to 20 bases. The CDR3 has 17 residues. The CDR3 DNA sequence: TGCGCCAGCAGCTTTAGAACGCGACAGCTCACAGAAGAGACCCAGTACTTC. This codes for CASSFRTRQLTEETQYF.

The CDR3 sequence: CASSPRNSYNEQFF. CDR3 sequence (DNA): TGTGCCAGCAGTCCCAGGAACTCCTACAATGAGCAGTTCTTC. The V and J genes are TRBV27 and TRBJ2-1; the D is unclear. The CDR3 sequence is 14 residues long. Trimming removed 5 bases at V and 0 bases at J, with 8 bases between. CDR1 and CDR2 from the germline V gene are MNHEY and SMNVEV (reference sequence).

The chain recombines TRBV18 with TRBJ2-7, with 11 positions matching TRBD1. V shed 7 bases, J shed 3 bases, and the junction held 5 bases outside the gene matches. The CDR3 spans 14 residues. Germline V gene sequence: CDR1 KGHSH, CDR2 LQKENI. CDR3 in DNA: TGTGCCAGCTGGCCGGGACAGGGGGGCTACGAGCAGTACTTC. This sequence encodes CASWPGQGGYEQYF.

V usage is TRBV19 and J usage is TRBJ2-2, with TRBD2 matching 7 bases. There are 15 residues in the CDR3. Germline CDR1 reads LNHDA; CDR2 reads SQIVND (reference sequence). With 4 bases clipped from V and 0 bases from J, the junction kept 2 bases outside the gene matches. The CDR3 sequence is CASSRAGTNTGELFF. In DNA, the CDR3 is TGTGCCAGTAGTAGAGCGGGGACGAACACCGGGGAGCTGTTTTTT.

CDR3 sequence reads: CASSKLRGRINEQFF. The CDR3 DNA sequence: TGTGCCAGCAGCAAATTACGGGGAAGGATCAATGAGCAGTTCTTC. The chain combines TRBV21-1 with TRBJ2-1; the table assigns TRBD2, which was not confirmed against the DNA. TRBV21-1 is shown as a pseudogene. The CDR3 sequence is 15 residues long.

About this clone itself: Distinct nucleotide sequences in the sample also encode this CDR3. This sequence joins TRBV5-1 and TRBJ2-1; 11 nucleotides align to TRBD2. Trimming cost V 2 bases and J 5 bases; bases outside gene matches: 3. Per the germline V gene, CDR1 is SGHRS and CDR2 is YFSETQ. CDR3 length equals 15 residues. The DNA of the CDR3 is TGCGCCAGCAGCTTTATAGCGGGAGGGAACAATGAGCAGTTCTTC. Protein product: CASSFIAGGNNEQFF.

The rearrangement links TRBV5-4 to TRBJ2-1, with 15 bases matching TRBD2. The trim removed 3 bases at V and 9 bases at J, leaving 4 bases unmatched. The germline gives CDR1 SGHNT, CDR2 YYREEE (reference sequence). This CDR3 is 15 amino acids long. The CDR3 loop reads CASSSGLAGGIEQFF. In DNA form, the CDR3 reads TGTGCCAGCAGCTCCGGACTAGCGGGAGGGATTGAGCAGTTCTTC.

The chain links TRBV29-1 to TRBJ2-7; 9 positions agree with TRBD1. Germline CDR1 is SQVTM and CDR2 is ANQGSEA. With 4 bases clipped from V and 4 bases from J, the junction kept 11 bases outside the gene matches. The CDR3 totals 15 residues. CDR3 sequence reads: CSVGTRTGEPYEQYF. DNA of the CDR3: TGCAGCGTTGGGACCAGGACAGGGGAACCGTACGAGCAGTACTTC.

The V gene is TRBV9, the J gene TRBJ1-3; D gene uncertain. The V end was cut by 4 bases, the J end by 7 bases, with 15 bases between. The CDR3 has 14 amino acids. Germline V gene lookup returns CDR1 SGDLS and CDR2 YYNGEE. Here the CDR3 reads CASSPRSDPNTIYF. The CDR3 DNA sequence: TGTGCCAGCAGCCCCCGGTCAGACCCCAACACCATATATTTT.

The chain recombines TRBV30 with TRBJ2-5; D could derive from TRBD1 or TRBD2 (5 bases each). CDR3 length equals 16 residues. Germline assignment: CDR1 GTSNPN and CDR2 SVGIG (reference sequence). Trimming stripped 1 base from V and 7 bases from J, with 22 bases between. The CDR3 coding sequence is TGTGCCTGGAGTGAAATCTCCCTGTATACAGGAGGGACCCAGTACTTC. Protein: CAWSEISLYTGGTQYF.

The V call is TRBV7-7, the J call TRBJ2-2, with 8 nucleotides matching TRBD2. V dropped 11 bases and J dropped 5; count of bases not matched to a gene: 13. Looked up from germline, CDR1 is SSHAT and CDR2 is FNYEAQ (reference sequence). The CDR3 totals 15 residues. CDR3 nucleotide sequence: TGTGCCGCGGGGGGCAGGGTTCTTGGGACCGGGGAGCTGTTTTTT. Translation: CAAGGRVLGTGELFF.

This rearrangement joins TRBV27 to TRBJ1-1; a weak D match, TRBD1 (6 bases). Germline loops: CDR1 MNHEY, CDR2 SMNVEV (reference sequence). Trimming stripped 8 bases from V and 0 bases from J, with 19 bases between. The length of the CDR3 is 16 residues. CDR3 sequence: CASSPPGGLLNTEAFF. DNA for the CDR3: TGTGCCAGCTCCCCCCCCGGGGGCCTTTTGAACACTGAAGCTTTCTTT.

The chain is built from TRBV5-4 and TRBJ2-3; D is unresolved. The V gene's germline CDR1 is SGHNT and CDR2 YYREEE (reference sequence). The CDR3 totals 15 residues. Trimming cost V 1 base and J 0 bases, with 9 bases left between them. CDR3 sequence reads: CASSLYLPSTDTQYF. As DNA, the CDR3 is TGTGCCAGCAGCTTGTATCTACCAAGCACAGATACGCAGTATTTT.

This chain links TRBV29-1 with TRBJ2-1; 10 bases line up with TRBD1. Germline assignment: CDR1 SQVTM and CDR2 ANQGSEA. Trimming at V came to 3 bases and at J to 8 bases, leaving 10 bases not matched to a gene. This CDR3 is 15 amino acids long. CDR3 region: CSVDGGQGSYDEQFF. The CDR3 region has the DNA TGCAGCGTTGATGGGGGACAGGGGTCGTACGATGAGCAGTTCTTC.

The chain recombines TRBV7-3 with TRBJ2-1; TRBD2 might be the D (6 bases). This CDR3 comprises 16 residues. With 5 bases removed from V and 5 bases from J, the gap between germline ends came to 19 bases. Germline-derived CDR1 and CDR2 are SGHTA and FQGTGA. The CDR3 DNA sequence: TGTGCCAGCAGCACCAGCCGCGGGACGCGAAACAATGAGCAGTTCTTC. Translated: CASSTSRGTRNNEQFF.

V usage is TRBV19 and J usage is TRBJ1-4, with a weak D call TRBD1 (6 bases). CDR1 LNHDA and CDR2 SQIVND come from the germline V gene (reference sequence). The CDR3 is made up of 15 amino acids. V gave up 4 bases and J gave up 8 bases, with 17 bases separating them. The CDR3 bases are TGTGCCAGTAGTAAAGACACAGGGTTTATAGAAAAACTGTTTTTT. Translated, it gives CASSKDTGFIEKLFF.